This T cell receptor (beta chain) originates from a study of blood T cell repertoires in COVID-19. Study background: The United States, Italy and Spain supplied acute and convalescent COVID-19 samples. The analysed material was cDNA or gDNA that came from T cells, B-cell-depleted T cells, or PBMCs.

Source study methods: It was from reference gene primer amplification that nucleated cell counts were estimated. TCRdb keeps only in-frame clones here, not all; method: immunoSEQ multiplex PCR. The D gene and trimming were derived from the DNA, and the V and J assignments and clone size from that table. The table includes 150,000 to 200,000 clones, roughly 89% detected once. Germline V gene data show CDR1 as MNHEY and CDR2 as SMNVEV (reference sequence). Trimming shortened V by 1 base and J by 0 bases, and 13 bases separated the two germline ends. This CDR3 spans 16 amino acids. Sequences were obtained from peripheral blood. This TCR derives from a human donor in a cohort sampled during active COVID-19. The chain has TRBV27 and TRBJ2-7; perhaps TRBD2 as D (6 bases). This CDR3 reads CASSLFLGGSSYEQYF. The CDR3 DNA reads TGTGCCAGCAGTTTATTCCTCGGGGGAAGCTCCTACGAGCAGTACTTC.